This TCR beta chain was captured in a study of T cells expressing NK-cell markers. About the research overall: Within the sequenced cohort of eight donors, seven exhibited HCMV seropositivity and one was seronegative.

The CDR3 has 14 residues. Germline V lookup: CDR1 SQVTM, CDR2 ANQGSEA. TCRdb reprocessed the 5' RACE reads and keeps a single row for each CDR3 protein, giving no DNA. Its table records 400,000 to 500,000 distinct CDR3 sequences. What was sequenced was blood T cells: a sorted CD56 or NKG2C T cell subset, CD4+ or CD8+ T cells, or bulk PBMC T cells (not recorded which). This TCR was sampled from a woman between 18 and 69 years old in good health. This rearrangement joins TRBV29-1 to TRBJ2-3; TCRdb outputs TRBD2, but without DNA this stays unchecked. This CDR3 is CSVYAGGGRDTQYF.